The sequence of this TCR beta chain was determined in a study of beta chain features in type 1 diabetes. This clone was counted many times. Expressed TCRB transcripts got sequenced, as all isolated RNA was reverse transcribed. The table came from immunoSEQ multiplex PCR; TCRdb's copy has only in-frame clones and leaves some out. The profile shows around 300,000 clones, under 8.5% of them singletons. Sorted CD4+ subsets: naive, central memory, regulatory, stem cell-like memory (CD45RO/CCR7/CD25/CD127/CD95/CD27 panel). V shed 7 bases and J shed 12 bases, with 12 bases lying between them. There are 11 residues in the CDR3. Germline values: CDR1 SNHLY, CDR2 FYNNEI.

The sequence derives from a woman younger than 35 in good health. The specimen sequenced was central memory CD4+ T cells from blood. This chain links TRBV2 with TRBJ1-4; no reliable D call. Here the CDR3 reads CASNRGGELFF. The CDR3 DNA follows: TGTGCCAGCAACCGCGGCGGGGAACTGTTTTTT.